This TCR beta chain was sequenced during a study of blood T cell repertoires in COVID-19. This table comes from immunoSEQ multiplex PCR, and its TCRdb copy is limited to in-frame clones, with some not included. This table has 150,000 to 200,000 clones, around 80% appearing once. This CDR3 has 14 residues. Germline V gives CDR1 SGHRS, CDR2 YFSETQ. The ends were cut back, 4 bases at V and 3 bases at J, with 13 bases in the middle. In its sample, this clone was seen once. V gene TRBV5-1 combines with J gene TRBJ1-1; no reliable D call. The sequenced sample consisted of PBMCs or T cells enriched from blood (not recorded which). This TCR was recovered from a woman aged 60 to 75 who had recovered from COVID-19. The CDR3 reads CASSRGLPDTEAFF. CDR3 DNA sequence: TGCGCCAGCAGCCGCGGGCTCCCCGACACTGAAGCTTTCTTT.